This T cell receptor (beta chain) was sequenced during a study of CD8 T cells in Susac syndrome. Both CD4+ and CD8+ T cells were negatively isolated, and TEMRA cells underwent FACS enrichment. This clonotype was observed once. Trimming took off 2 bases at V and 10 bases at J, with 8 bases between the two ends. CDR3 length: 11 residues. Looked up from germline, CDR1 is MNHNY and CDR2 is SVGAGI (reference sequence). Random hexamers served to reverse transcribe roughly 0.5 to 1 ug RNA. The CDR3 of TCR beta was amplified by immunoSEQ multiplex PCR across 54 Vbeta and 13 Jbeta. TCRdb re-analysed the immunoSEQ multiplex PCR reads in MiXCR, keeping a single row per CDR3 protein. Among some 150,000 distinct CDR3 sequences listed, roughly 94% were seen once.

The source of this sequence is a human donor in good health. Sequencing was carried out using CD4+ T cells from PBMCs. The chain joins TRBV6-6 to TRBJ1-1; D is uncertain. The CDR3: CASSYAEGAFF. In DNA form, the CDR3 reads TGTGCCAGCAGTTACGCCGAGGGAGCTTTCTTT.